A selection of T cell receptor beta chains follows, all from one sample in a study of spatial heterogeneity in lung cancer. TCRdb used MiXCR to reprocess the 5' RACE reads, holding one entry per CDR3 protein. The sample has roughly 8,000 distinct CDR3 sequences; about 9.3% are singletons. Here the sequenced sample was lung tumor tissue, taken at surgery. Receptors originate from a male donor with early-stage non-small cell lung cancer. Each CDR3 is given with its conserved first and last residue. The order of the fields is J gene, clone size, D gene, V gene, CDR3 DNA, CDR3 protein. D genes are given only for firm matches. Clone size is shown for a subset of rows, as once, few, many or a class of expanded clone.

>TRBJ1-2|many|TRBD1|TRBV10-3
TGTGCCATGGGAGGGACAGGGGCTGGTGGCTACACCTTC
CAMGGTGAGGYTF
>TRBJ2-5|many|NA|TRBV11-2
TGTGCCAGCAGCCTAAGTACGAAAGAGACCCAGTACTTC
CASSLSTKETQYF
>TRBJ2-7|NA|TRBD2|TRBV4-3
TGCGCCAGCAGCCCTTCCGGGACTAGTCTAGAGCAGTACTTC
CASSPSGTSLEQYF
>TRBJ2-3|medium-sized|NA|TRBV6-6
TGTGCCAGCAGTTACTCTGGCGGGATATTGGATACGCAGTATTTT
CASSYSGGILDTQYF
>TRBJ1-5|many|NA|TRBV7-8
TGTGCCAGCAGCTTACAGGGGTGGAATCAGCCCCAGCATTTT
CASSLQGWNQPQHF
>TRBJ1-5|NA|NA|TRBV12-3/TRBV12-4
TGTGCCAGCAGTTTAGGAAGGCCGGAGCCCCAGCATTTT
CASSLGRPEPQHF
>TRBJ1-5|medium-sized|TRBD1|TRBV6-1
TGTGCCAGCACCCCAAGACAGGGGGCGCAAAATCAGCCCCAGCATTTT
CASTPRQGAQNQPQHF
>TRBJ2-4|NA|NA|TRBV13
TGTGCCAGCAGCATTAGGATAGCCAAAAACATTCAGTACTTC
CASSIRIAKNIQYF
>TRBJ2-3|medium-sized|NA|TRBV18
TGTGCCAGCTCACCCCGGGACTCACGGAGCACAGATACGCAGTATTTT
CASSPRDSRSTDTQYF
>TRBJ2-3|many|NA|TRBV30
TGTGCCTGGGCACTTAACACAGATACGCAGTATTTT
CAWALNTDTQYF
>TRBJ1-1|many|TRBD1|TRBV20-1
TGCAGTGCTCACCCGGGACAGGGGTTGGCGAGGGCTTTCTTT
CSAHPGQGLARAFF
>TRBJ2-5|NA|TRBD2|TRBV28
TGTGCCAGCAGTTGGTGGGGGGGTGAGACCCAGTACTTC
CASSWWGGETQYF
>TRBJ2-7|medium-sized|NA|TRBV29-1
TGCAGCGTTGTTGGACAAATCTACGAGCAGTACTTC
CSVVGQIYEQYF
>TRBJ2-7|many|TRBD2|TRBV20-1
TGCAGTGCTAGAGATGAGCGGGAGAGTGTGTACGAGCAGTACTTC
CSARDERESVYEQYF
>TRBJ1-1|many|NA|TRBV10-1
TGCGCCAGCAGTGAGACGGTAAAGGGCACTGAAGCTTTCTTT
CASSETVKGTEAFF
>TRBJ2-1|many|TRBD1|TRBV6-1
TGTGCCAGCAGCTGGGACAGGGGGATCAATGAGCAGTTCTTC
CASSWDRGINEQFF
>TRBJ2-1|many|TRBD1|TRBV20-1
TGCAGTGCTAGAGATTTACGAAGGGGACAGGGCGCCTACAATGAGCAGTTCTTC
CSARDLRRGQGAYNEQFF
>TRBJ2-2|many|NA|TRBV7-2
TGTGCCAGCAGCCTCAACTTTAACACCGGGGAGCTGTTTTTT
CASSLNFNTGELFF
>TRBJ2-2|medium-sized|NA|TRBV7-9
TGTGCCAGCAGCTTAGAAGGCGGGGCCGGGGAGCTGTTTTTT
CASSLEGGAGELFF
>TRBJ2-7|many|NA|TRBV5-1
TGCGCCAGCAGCTTGCAAGGGATCAGCTCCTACGAGCAGTACTTC
CASSLQGISSYEQYF
>TRBJ2-3|many|TRBD1|TRBV7-2
TGTGCCAGCAACAGGGGTTCCACAGATACGCAGTATTTT
CASNRGSTDTQYF
>TRBJ1-5|many|NA|TRBV19
TGTGCCAGTAGTAAGGTAATCCAATTCAATCAGCCCCAGCATTTT
CASSKVIQFNQPQHF
>TRBJ2-2|many|NA|TRBV12-3/TRBV12-4
TGTGCCAGCAGTTTAAGGAGCAGTGGTTCCGGGGAGCTGTTTTTT
CASSLRSSGSGELFF
>TRBJ2-1|many|NA|TRBV11-1
TGTGCCAGCAGCGCCCCAGGGGGCGGGGGGTCCTCTTCCTACAATGAGCAGTTCTTC
CASSAPGGGGSSSYNEQFF
>TRBJ1-6|many|NA|TRBV12-3/TRBV12-4
TGTGCCAGCAGTTTATCACAGGGAGGTTATTCACCCCTCCACTTT
CASSLSQGGYSPLHF
>TRBJ2-5|many|NA|TRBV29-1
TGCAGCGTGGTTCGACAGACGACCCAAGAGACCCAGTACTTC
CSVVRQTTQETQYF
>TRBJ2-1|many|NA|TRBV10-3
TGTGCCATCAGTGGAACTAGTGGACATCGGGTTGGCGATGAGCAGTTCTTC
CAISGTSGHRVGDEQFF
>TRBJ1-2|many|NA|TRBV6-6
TGTGCCAGCACCGTTCGGACTGCAAACTATGGCTACACCTTC
CASTVRTANYGYTF
>TRBJ2-1|many|NA|TRBV7-9
TGTGCCAGCAGCTTAGGATACAGGGTCGAGGACAATGAGCAGTTCTTC
CASSLGYRVEDNEQFF
>TRBJ2-7|few|TRBD1|TRBV9
TGTGCCAGCAGCCCCCACGAATCCGGGACAGGTACCTACGAGCAGTACTTC
CASSPHESGTGTYEQYF
>TRBJ1-1|medium-sized|TRBD1|TRBV28
TGTGCCAGCAGTGAGGGACAGCTTTCCACTGAAGCTTTCTTT
CASSEGQLSTEAFF
>TRBJ2-7|NA|TRBD1|TRBV19
TGTGCCAGTAGCAGGACAGGGATCCACGAGCAGTACTTC
CASSRTGIHEQYF
>TRBJ2-1|many|TRBD2|TRBV5-1
TGCGCCAGCAGCTGGGGACTAGCCGGAGACTACAATGAGCAGTTCTTC
CASSWGLAGDYNEQFF
>TRBJ1-4|medium-sized|NA|TRBV20-1
TGCAGTGCTACAACCCTGAGGGTGGGGGAAAAACTGTTTTTT
CSATTLRVGEKLFF
>TRBJ2-7|many|NA|TRBV7-8
TGTGCCAGCAGCTCTCGGCCGGGGAACTCCTACGAGCAGTACTTC
CASSSRPGNSYEQYF
>TRBJ2-1|many|TRBD2|TRBV20-1
TGCAGTGCTAGGCGGGGGACTACCTACAATGAGCAGTTCTTC
CSARRGTTYNEQFF
>TRBJ1-4|many|NA|TRBV3-1
TGTGCCAGCAGCCAGGGGCAGGGAAACGAAAAACTGTTTTTT
CASSQGQGNEKLFF
>TRBJ2-6|medium-sized|NA|TRBV4-1
TGCGCCAGCAGTGTAGGGGCTGGGGCCAACGTCCTGACTTTC
CASSVGAGANVLTF
>TRBJ2-1|many|NA|TRBV7-2
TGTGCCAGCAGCTTAGAAAGGCGGGGCAATGAGCAGTTCTTC
CASSLERRGNEQFF
>TRBJ2-3|many|NA|TRBV28
TGTGCCAGCAGTGCCAGCGGACCAACGCAGTATTTT
CASSASGPTQYF
>TRBJ1-2|once|NA|TRBV24-1
TGTGCCACCAGTACCGGGGGTGGCTACACCTTC
CATSTGGGYTF
>TRBJ2-1|many|NA|TRBV20-1
TGCAGTGTTTGGGGCCCGACATACAATGAGCAGTTCTTC
CSVWGPTYNEQFF
>TRBJ1-4|NA|TRBD1|TRBV27
TGTGCCAGCAGTTCCCGGACCCCGGGACAGCCCTTTGCAACTAATGAAAAACTGTTTTTT
CASSSRTPGQPFATNEKLFF
>TRBJ2-7|NA|NA|TRBV12-3/TRBV12-4
TGTGCCAGCAGTTTAGCGTGGGAAGAGCAGTACTTC
CASSLAWEEQYF
>TRBJ2-3|many|TRBD2|TRBV5-1
TGCGCCAGCAGCTTTATGACTAGCGGGAGTAGCACAGATACGCAGTATTTT
CASSFMTSGSSTDTQYF
>TRBJ2-5|many|NA|TRBV28
TGTGCCAGCAGTTTGTTTGGGGGAGAGACCCAGTACTTC
CASSLFGGETQYF
>TRBJ2-3|many|NA|TRBV12-3/TRBV12-4
TGTGCCAGCAGTTACGCGGATACGCAGTATTTT
CASSYADTQYF
>TRBJ2-2|many|NA|TRBV3-1
TGTGCCAGCAGCCAAGCGAGTTGGGGCACCGGGGAGCTGTTTTTT
CASSQASWGTGELFF
>TRBJ2-1|many|NA|TRBV2
TGTGCCAGCAGCACGCTGGACTCCTACAATGAGCAGTTCTTC
CASSTLDSYNEQFF
>TRBJ2-3|many|NA|TRBV15
TGTGCCACCAGCAGTCTTGGAGATACGCAGTATTTT
CATSSLGDTQYF
>TRBJ2-3|many|TRBD2|TRBV6-2/TRBV6-3
TGTGCCAGCAGCATATCTAGCGGGGGAGGTACGCAGTATTTT
CASSISSGGGTQYF
>TRBJ2-1|many|NA|TRBV20-1
TGCAGTGCTATTGACAACGAGCCTGAGCAGTTCTTC
CSAIDNEPEQFF
>TRBJ2-1|many|NA|TRBV5-1
TGCGCCAGCAGCTTGTTGAAAGGGGTCAATGAGCAGTTCTTC
CASSLLKGVNEQFF
>TRBJ1-5|many|TRBD1|TRBV2
TGTGCCAGCAGTGAAAAAGCCAGGGGGAATCAGCCCCAGCATTTT
CASSEKARGNQPQHF
>TRBJ2-5|many|NA|TRBV18
TGTGCCAGCTCACCACCTGGGGAGACCCAGTACTTC
CASSPPGETQYF